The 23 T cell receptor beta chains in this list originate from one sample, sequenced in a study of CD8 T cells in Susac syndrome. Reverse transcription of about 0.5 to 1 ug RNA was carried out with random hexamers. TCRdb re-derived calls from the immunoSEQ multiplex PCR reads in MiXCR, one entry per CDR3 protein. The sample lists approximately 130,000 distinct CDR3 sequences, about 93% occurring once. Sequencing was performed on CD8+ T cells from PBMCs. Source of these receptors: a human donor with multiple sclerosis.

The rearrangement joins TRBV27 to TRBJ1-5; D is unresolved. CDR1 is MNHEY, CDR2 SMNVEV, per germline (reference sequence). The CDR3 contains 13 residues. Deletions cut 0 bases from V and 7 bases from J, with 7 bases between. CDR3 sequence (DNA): TGTGCCAGCAGTTTATCGATTTACCAGCCCCAGCATTTT. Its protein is CASSLSIYQPQHF.

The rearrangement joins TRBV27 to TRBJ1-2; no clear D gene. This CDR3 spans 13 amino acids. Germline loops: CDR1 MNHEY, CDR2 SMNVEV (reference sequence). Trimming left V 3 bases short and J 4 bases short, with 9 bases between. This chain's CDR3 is CASSFSGSYGYTF. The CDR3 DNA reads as TGTGCCAGCAGTTTTTCCGGCAGCTATGGCTACACCTTC.

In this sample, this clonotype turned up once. CDR3 nucleotide sequence: TGTGCCAGCAGCTGGGGACAGCGGCTTAACTATGGCTACACCTTC. Translation: CASSWGQRLNYGYTF. The rearrangement uses TRBV7-9 and TRBJ1-2, with 7 bases aligning to TRBD1. Looked up from germline, CDR1 is SEHNR and CDR2 is FQNEAQ (reference sequence). This CDR3 comprises 15 residues. V trimming: 4 bases; J trimming: 1 base; junction bases outside the gene matches: 6.

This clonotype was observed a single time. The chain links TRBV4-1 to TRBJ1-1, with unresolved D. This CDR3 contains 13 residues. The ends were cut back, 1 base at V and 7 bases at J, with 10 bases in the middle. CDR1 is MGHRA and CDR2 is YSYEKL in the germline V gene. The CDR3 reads CASSQVRALEAFF. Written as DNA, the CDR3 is TGCGCCAGCAGCCAAGTACGAGCGCTTGAAGCTTTCTTT.

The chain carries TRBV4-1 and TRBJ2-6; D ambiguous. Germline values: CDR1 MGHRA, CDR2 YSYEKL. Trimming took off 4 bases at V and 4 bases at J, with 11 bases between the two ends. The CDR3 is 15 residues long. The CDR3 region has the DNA TGCGCCAGCAGCCCTTCCCCGGCCGGGGCCAACGTCCTGACTTTC. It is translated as CASSPSPAGANVLTF.

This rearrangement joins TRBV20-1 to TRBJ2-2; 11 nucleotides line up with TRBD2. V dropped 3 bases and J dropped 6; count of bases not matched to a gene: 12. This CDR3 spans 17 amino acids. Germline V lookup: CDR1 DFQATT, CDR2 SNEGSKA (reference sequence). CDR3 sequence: CSASPSSGRFWAGELFF. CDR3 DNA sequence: TGCAGTGCTAGTCCCTCTAGCGGGAGGTTTTGGGCCGGGGAGCTGTTTTTT.

The CDR3 DNA reads TGTGCCAGCAGTTCCAGGACCAACAACGGCTATGGCGGCTACACCTTC. Protein sequence: CASSSRTNNGYGGYTF. V usage is TRBV27 and J usage is TRBJ1-2; D gene ambiguous. This CDR3 is built from 16 residues. V was pared by 4 bases and J by 8 bases, with 23 bases between. Germline V gene data show CDR1 as MNHEY and CDR2 as SMNVEV (reference sequence).

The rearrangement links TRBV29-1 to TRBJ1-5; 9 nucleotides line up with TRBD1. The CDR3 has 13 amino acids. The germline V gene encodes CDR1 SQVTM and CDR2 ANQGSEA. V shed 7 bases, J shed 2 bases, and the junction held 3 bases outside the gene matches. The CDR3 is CSARTGGNQPQHF. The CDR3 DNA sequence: TGCAGCGCACGGACAGGGGGCAATCAGCCCCAGCATTTT.

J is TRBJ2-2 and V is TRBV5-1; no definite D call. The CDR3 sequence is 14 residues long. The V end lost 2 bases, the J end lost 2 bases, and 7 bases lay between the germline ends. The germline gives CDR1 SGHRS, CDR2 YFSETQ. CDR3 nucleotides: TGCGCCAGCAGCTTTAAGCCTAACACCGGGGAGCTGTTTTTT. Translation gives CASSFKPNTGELFF.

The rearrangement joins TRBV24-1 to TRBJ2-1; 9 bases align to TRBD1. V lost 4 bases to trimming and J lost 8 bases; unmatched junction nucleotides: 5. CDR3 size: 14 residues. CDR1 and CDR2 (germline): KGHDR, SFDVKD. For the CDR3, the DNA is TGTGCCACCAGTGAAGGACAGGGGTTGCATGAGCAGTTCTTC. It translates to CATSEGQGLHEQFF.

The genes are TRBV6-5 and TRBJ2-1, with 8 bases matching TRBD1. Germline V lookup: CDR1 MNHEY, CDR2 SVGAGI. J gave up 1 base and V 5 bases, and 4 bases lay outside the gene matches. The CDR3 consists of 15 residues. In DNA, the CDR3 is TGTGCCAGCAGTCCCACAGGGGGATCCTACAATGAGCAGTTCTTC. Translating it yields CASSPTGGSYNEQFF.

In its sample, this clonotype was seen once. In DNA form, the CDR3 reads TGTGCCAGTAGTTGGGGGGCAGGGGGAGGCAATGAGCAGTTCTTC. This encodes CASSWGAGGGNEQFF. V usage is TRBV19 and J usage is TRBJ2-1, with a possible D match to TRBD1 (7 bases). Trimming removed 5 bases at V and 6 bases at J, with 17 bases between. The CDR3 contains 15 residues. Germline V gene sequence: CDR1 LNHDA, CDR2 SQIVND (reference sequence).

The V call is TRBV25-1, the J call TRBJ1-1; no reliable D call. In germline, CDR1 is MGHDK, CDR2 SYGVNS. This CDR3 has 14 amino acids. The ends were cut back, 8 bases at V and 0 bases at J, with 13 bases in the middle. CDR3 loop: CASSAHRVNTEAFF. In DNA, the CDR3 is TGTGCCAGCTCGGCGCACCGGGTGAACACTGAAGCTTTCTTT.

DNA of the CDR3: TGTGCCAGCAGCTTGGCTCAGGGAGGAGAGCAGCCCCAGCATTTT. It encodes CASSLAQGGEQPQHF. The chain links TRBV5-6 to TRBJ1-5; D may be TRBD1 (5 bases). The germline CDR1 and CDR2 sequences are SGHDT and YYEEEE. V was trimmed by 0 bases and J by 7 bases, leaving 14 bases between them. The CDR3 is 15 amino acids. Full variable domain (missing parts from reference TRBV5-6 and TRBJ1-5): DAGVTQSPTHLIKTRGQQVTLRCSPKSGHDTVSWYQQALGQGPQFIFQYYEEEERQRGNFPDRFSGHQFPNYSSELNVNALLLGDSALYLCASSLAQGGEQPQHFGDGTRLSIL.

The CDR3, as DNA: TGTGCCAGCGGGAATAGGAATGAGCAGTTCTTC. Protein product: CASGNRNEQFF. The chain has TRBV3-1 and TRBJ2-1, with no clear D. Germline assignment: CDR1 LGHDT and CDR2 YNNKEL (reference sequence). V was shortened by 8 bases and J by 7 bases, with 9 bases between the two germline ends. There are 11 residues in the CDR3.

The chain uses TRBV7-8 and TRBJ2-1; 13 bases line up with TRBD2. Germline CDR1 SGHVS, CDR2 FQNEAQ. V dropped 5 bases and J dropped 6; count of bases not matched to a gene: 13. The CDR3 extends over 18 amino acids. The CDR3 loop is CASSDGTSGDPNLNEQFF. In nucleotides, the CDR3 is TGTGCCAGCAGCGACGGGACTAGCGGGGACCCTAATCTCAATGAGCAGTTCTTC.

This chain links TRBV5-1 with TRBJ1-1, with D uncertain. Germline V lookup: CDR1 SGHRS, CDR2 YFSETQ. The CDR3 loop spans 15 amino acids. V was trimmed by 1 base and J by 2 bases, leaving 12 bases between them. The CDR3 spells CASSLSGIGNTEAFF. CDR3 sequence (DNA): TGCGCCAGCAGCTTGAGCGGGATCGGTAACACTGAAGCTTTCTTT.

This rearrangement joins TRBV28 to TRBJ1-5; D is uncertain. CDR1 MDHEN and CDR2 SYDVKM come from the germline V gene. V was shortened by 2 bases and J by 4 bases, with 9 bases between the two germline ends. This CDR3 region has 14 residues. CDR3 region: CASSLLQVNQPQHF. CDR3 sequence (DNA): TGTGCCAGCAGTTTACTCCAGGTTAATCAGCCCCAGCATTTT. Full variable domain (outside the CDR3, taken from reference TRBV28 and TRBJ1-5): DVKVTQSSRYLVKRTGEKVFLECVQDMDHENMFWYRQDPGLGLRLIYFSYDVKMKEKGDIPEGYSVSREKKERFSLILESASTNQTSMYLCASSLLQVNQPQHFGDGTRLSIL.

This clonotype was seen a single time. The CDR3 protein is CASYGENEQFF. CDR3 nucleotide sequence: TGTGCCAGCTACGGTGAGAATGAGCAGTTCTTC. The chain links TRBV5-6 to TRBJ2-1; no clear D. Germline CDR1 and CDR2: SGHDT and YYEEEE. The CDR3 consists of 11 residues. Trimming shortened V by 7 bases and J by 7 bases, and 9 bases separated the two germline ends.

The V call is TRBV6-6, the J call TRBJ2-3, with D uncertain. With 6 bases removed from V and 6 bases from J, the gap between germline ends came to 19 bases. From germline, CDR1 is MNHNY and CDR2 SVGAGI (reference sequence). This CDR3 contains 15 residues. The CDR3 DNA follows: TGTGCCAGCAGCCACGTCCTCAAGGGATCGGATACGCAGTATTTT. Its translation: CASSHVLKGSDTQYF.

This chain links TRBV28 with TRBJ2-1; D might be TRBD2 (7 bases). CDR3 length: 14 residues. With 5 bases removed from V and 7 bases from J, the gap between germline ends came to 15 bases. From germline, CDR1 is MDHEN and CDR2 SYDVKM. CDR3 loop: CASSGRGGSNEQFF. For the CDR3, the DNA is TGTGCCAGCAGTGGAAGGGGGGGTAGTAATGAGCAGTTCTTC. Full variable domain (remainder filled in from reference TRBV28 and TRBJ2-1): DVKVTQSSRYLVKRTGEKVFLECVQDMDHENMFWYRQDPGLGLRLIYFSYDVKMKEKGDIPEGYSVSREKKERFSLILESASTNQTSMYLCASSGRGGSNEQFFGPGTRLTVL.

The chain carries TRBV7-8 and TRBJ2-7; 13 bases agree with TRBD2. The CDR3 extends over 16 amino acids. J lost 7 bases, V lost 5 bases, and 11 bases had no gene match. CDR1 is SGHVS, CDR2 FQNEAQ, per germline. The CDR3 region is CASSKTGTSGTWEQYF. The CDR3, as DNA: TGTGCCAGCAGCAAAACCGGGACTAGCGGGACTTGGGAGCAGTACTTC.

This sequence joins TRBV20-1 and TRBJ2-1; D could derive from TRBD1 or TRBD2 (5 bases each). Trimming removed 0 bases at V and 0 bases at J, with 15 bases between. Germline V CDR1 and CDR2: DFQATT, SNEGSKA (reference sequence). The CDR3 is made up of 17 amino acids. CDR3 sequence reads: CSARDTWGRSSYNEQFF. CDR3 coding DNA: TGCAGTGCTAGAGATACGTGGGGACGTAGCTCCTACAATGAGCAGTTCTTC.